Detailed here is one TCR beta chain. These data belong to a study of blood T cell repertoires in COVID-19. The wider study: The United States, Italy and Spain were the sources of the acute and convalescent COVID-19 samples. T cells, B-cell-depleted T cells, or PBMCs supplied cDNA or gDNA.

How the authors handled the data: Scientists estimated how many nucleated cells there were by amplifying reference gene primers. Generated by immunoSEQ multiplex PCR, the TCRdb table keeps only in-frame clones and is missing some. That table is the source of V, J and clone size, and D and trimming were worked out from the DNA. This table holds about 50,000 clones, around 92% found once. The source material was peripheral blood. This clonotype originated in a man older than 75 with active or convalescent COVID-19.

The DNA for the CDR3 is TGTGCCTGGAGTGGTCGGGACCGGGGGTTTCAAGAGACCCAGTACTTC. Protein: CAWSGRDRGFQETQYF. The V gene is TRBV30, the J gene TRBJ2-5, with TRBD2 as a possible D gene (6 bases). CDR3 length: 16 amino acids. Trimming left V 1 base short and J 2 bases short, with 17 bases between. CDR1 and CDR2 (germline): GTSNPN, SVGIG (reference sequence).